This entry concerns a single T cell receptor beta chain. These data originate in a study of OX40 agonist ivuxolimab in advanced cancers. The method was immunoSEQ multiplex PCR; TCRdb's version includes in-frame clones alone and lacks a portion of them. The sample has about 68,000 clones, roughly 80% seen once. This TCR derives from an adult with an advanced solid tumor such as melanoma, head and neck, liver or kidney cancer. Sample: CD4+ or CD8+ T cells sorted from blood, taken in a trial of the OX40 agonist ivuxolimab.

CDR3 in DNA: TGTGCCAGCAGTTCGACAGGCGCTAATGAAAAACTGTTTTTT. Protein: CASSSTGANEKLFF. The chain recombines TRBV2 with TRBJ1-4; D might be TRBD1 (6 bases). Germline-derived CDR1 and CDR2 are SNHLY and FYNNEI. The V end was cut by 5 bases, the J end by 3 bases, with 10 bases between. CDR3 size: 14 residues.